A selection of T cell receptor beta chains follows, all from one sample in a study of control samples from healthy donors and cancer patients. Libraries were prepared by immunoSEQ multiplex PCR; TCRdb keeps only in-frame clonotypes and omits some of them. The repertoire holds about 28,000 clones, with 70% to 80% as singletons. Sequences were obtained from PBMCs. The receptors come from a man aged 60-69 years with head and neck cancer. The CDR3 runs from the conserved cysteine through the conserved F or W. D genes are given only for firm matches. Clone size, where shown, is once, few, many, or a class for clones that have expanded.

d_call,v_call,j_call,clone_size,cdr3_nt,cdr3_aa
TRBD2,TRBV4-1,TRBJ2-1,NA,TGCGCCAGCAGTCTCGGACTAGCGCTCTTAGACGAGCAGTTCTTC,CASSLGLALLDEQFF
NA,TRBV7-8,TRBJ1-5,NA,TGTGCCAGCAGCTTAGGACCGTCTAATCAGCCCCAGCATTTT,CASSLGPSNQPQHF
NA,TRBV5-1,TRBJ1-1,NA,TGCGCCAGCAGCGGGGAAGCTTTCTTT,CASSGEAFF
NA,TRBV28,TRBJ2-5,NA,TGTGCCAGCAGTCCCAGGGGCCAAGAGACCCAGTACTTC,CASSPRGQETQYF
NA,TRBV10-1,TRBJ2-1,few,TGCGCCAGCAGTGACCACGGGGCGGGGAGCCCGTTCTTC,CASSDHGAGSPFF
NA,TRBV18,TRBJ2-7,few,TGTGCCAGCTCACCACCTAGTTCACAGGGAGGCGAGCAGTACTTC,CASSPPSSQGGEQYF
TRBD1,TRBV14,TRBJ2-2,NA,TGTGCCAGCAGCCCGCGGACAGGGGCGGGCGGGGAGCTGTTTTTT,CASSPRTGAGGELFF
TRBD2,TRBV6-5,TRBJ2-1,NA,TGTGCCAGCAGCGCTAGCGGGACCTCCTACAATGAGCAGTTCTTC,CASSASGTSYNEQFF
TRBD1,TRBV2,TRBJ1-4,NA,TGTGCCAGCACCCCCCGGGGACAGGGGTATGAAAAACTGTTTTTT,CASTPRGQGYEKLFF
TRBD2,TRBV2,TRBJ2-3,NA,TGTGCCAGCAGGGGACTAGCGGGCCTCACAGATACGCAGTATTTT,CASRGLAGLTDTQYF
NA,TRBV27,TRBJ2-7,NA,TGTGCCAGCAGTTTAAAGTGGACAGCATCCTACGAGCAGTACTTC,CASSLKWTASYEQYF
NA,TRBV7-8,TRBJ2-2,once,TGTGCCAGCAGCTTGGGGACGAGGGAGGTGCAGTCCGGGGAGCTGTTTTTT,CASSLGTREVQSGELFF
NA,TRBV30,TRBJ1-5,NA,TGTGCCTGGAGTTTAGATTCAGGGGACAATCAGCCCCAGCATTTT,CAWSLDSGDNQPQHF
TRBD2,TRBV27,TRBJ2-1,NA,TGTGCCAGCAGTTCAAGTAGCGGGGGGTTCTCCTACAATGAGCAGTTCTTC,CASSSSSGGFSYNEQFF
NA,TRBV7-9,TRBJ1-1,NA,TGTGCCAGCAGCCAAGGACAGCGGCCTATGAACACTGAAGCTTTCTTT,CASSQGQRPMNTEAFF
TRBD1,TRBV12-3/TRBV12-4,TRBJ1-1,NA,TGTGCCAGCATTTCGACAGGGCCCACTGAAGCTTTCTTT,CASISTGPTEAFF
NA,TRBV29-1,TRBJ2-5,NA,TGCAGCTTCCACGGCTCGGGGCGAGAGACCCAGTACTTC,CSFHGSGRETQYF
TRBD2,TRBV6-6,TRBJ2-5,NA,TGTGCCAGCCTACTAGCGGGAGTTAAAGAGACCCAGTACTTC,CASLLAGVKETQYF
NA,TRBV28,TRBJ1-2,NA,TGTGCCAGCAGTTCCTATGGGCTTCCTAACTATGGCTACACCTTC,CASSSYGLPNYGYTF
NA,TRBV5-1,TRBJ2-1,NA,TGCGCCAGCCGCGACACCGCGGGGCAGACGTACTACAATGAGCAGTTCTTC,CASRDTAGQTYYNEQFF
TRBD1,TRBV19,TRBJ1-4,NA,TGTGCCAGTAGTCGTACAGGGGCAACTAATGAAAAACTGTTTTTT,CASSRTGATNEKLFF
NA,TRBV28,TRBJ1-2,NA,TGTGCCAGCAGTCCCGGGCTTGGGGGCTACACCTTC,CASSPGLGGYTF
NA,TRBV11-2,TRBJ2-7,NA,TGTGCCAGCAGCTTAGTGGGAGAGGTCTACTACGAGCAGTACTTC,CASSLVGEVYYEQYF
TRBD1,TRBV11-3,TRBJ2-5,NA,TGTGCCAGCAGCTTAGGGACAGGGGGAGAGACCCAGTACTTC,CASSLGTGGETQYF
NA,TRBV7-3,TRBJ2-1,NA,TGTGCCAGCAGCTTTGACAGTGACAATGAGCAGTTCTTC,CASSFDSDNEQFF
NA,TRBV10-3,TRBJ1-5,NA,TGTGCCATCAGTGAGTCGTCCGGAACAAATCAGCCCCAGCATTTT,CAISESSGTNQPQHF
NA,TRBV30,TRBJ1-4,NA,TGTGCCTGGGGAGCAGGGAGCTCTAATGAAAAACTGTTTTTT,CAWGAGSSNEKLFF
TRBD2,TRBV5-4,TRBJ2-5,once,TGTGCCAGCACAACTAGCGGGGCCTCGGGAGAGACCCAGTACTTC,CASTTSGASGETQYF
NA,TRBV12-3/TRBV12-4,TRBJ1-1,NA,TGTGCCAGCGTGGGAGCGTTTGAAGCTTTCTTT,CASVGAFEAFF
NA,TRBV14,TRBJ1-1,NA,TGTGCCAGCAGCCAAGACGCCCTGAACACTGAAGCTTTCTTT,CASSQDALNTEAFF
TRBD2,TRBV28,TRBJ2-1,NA,TGTGCCAGCAGTTTCGACCCCTTGAGGGAGGGAAGCTACAATGAGCAGTTCTTC,CASSFDPLREGSYNEQFF
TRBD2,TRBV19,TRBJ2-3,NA,TGTGCCAGTAAAGTCGGCGGGGGGAGAAGGACAGATACGCAGTATTTT,CASKVGGGRRTDTQYF
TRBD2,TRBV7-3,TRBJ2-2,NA,TGTGCCAGCAGCCCGATGGGGGGGGTCCTAACCGGGGAGCTGTTTTTT,CASSPMGGVLTGELFF
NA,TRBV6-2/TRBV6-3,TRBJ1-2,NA,TGTGCCAGCAGTACGGGACTGACCTATGGCTACACCTTC,CASSTGLTYGYTF
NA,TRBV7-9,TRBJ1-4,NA,TGTGCCAGCAGCTTTCAGGGTAAAGAAGGGGAAAAACTGTTTTTT,CASSFQGKEGEKLFF
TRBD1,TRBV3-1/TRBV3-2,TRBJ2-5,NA,TGTGCCAGCAGCCTCAAGACGGGACAGCAAGAGACCCAGTACTTC,CASSLKTGQQETQYF